The T cell receptor (beta chain) described here comes from a study of breast tumors, draining lymph nodes, adjacent tissues. Study-level results: Luminal-like breast cancer showed significantly higher tumor–nontumor repertoire similarity than basal-like.

Regarding this clonotype: The antigen is not known. A clone one base away is much larger, so this may be a read error.

TCRdb itself ran the multiplex PCR reads through MiXCR, one entry per CDR3 protein. In the table there are some 25,000 distinct CDR3 sequences, about 24% of which are singletons. The sample was breast tumor tissue. The clonotype originates from a female donor with breast cancer. Some clones in this sample may be carry-over from other donors' samples.

The CDR3 bases are TGTGCCAGCAGCTTAGCCCTGAACAGGGAAACAGATACGCGGTATTTT. This codes for CASSLALNRETDTRYF. The chain joins TRBV11-2 to TRBJ2-3; possible D gene TRBD1, 6 bases. The germline CDR1 and CDR2 sequences are SGHAT and FQNNGV. The CDR3 runs to 16 residues.